Sequencing of this T cell receptor beta chain was carried out in a study of blood T cell repertoires in COVID-19. As for the study in general: Samples representing acute and convalescent COVID-19 were sourced from the United States, Italy and Spain. Sources were T cells, B-cell-depleted T cells, or PBMCs; the material itself was cDNA or gDNA.

Methods used by the authors: Amplification of reference gene primers provided the estimated nucleated cell counts. Clones were read by immunoSEQ multiplex PCR, and TCRdb kept only the in-frame ones, dropping some. V, J and clone size are those of that table, while D and trimming were read from the DNA. The repertoire holds under 300,000 clones, with more than 75% as singletons. This CDR3 contains 15 residues. The germline V gene encodes CDR1 SGHDT and CDR2 YYEEEE. The V and J ends lost 0 bases and 5 bases, in that order; junction bases with no gene match: 5. The V and J genes are TRBV5-6 and TRBJ2-3; 8 bases are shared with TRBD1. The TCR sequence derives from a middle-aged woman who had recovered from COVID-19. Sequences were obtained from peripheral blood. CDR3 loop: CASSLGQGAVDTQYF. In DNA form, the CDR3 reads TGTGCCAGCAGCTTGGGCCAGGGGGCTGTAGATACGCAGTATTTT. The whole variable domain, filled in from reference TRBV5-6 and TRBJ2-3, reads DAGVTQSPTHLIKTRGQQVTLRCSPKSGHDTVSWYQQALGQGPQFIFQYYEEEERQRGNFPDRFSGHQFPNYSSELNVNALLLGDSALYLCASSLGQGAVDTQYFGPGTRLTVL.